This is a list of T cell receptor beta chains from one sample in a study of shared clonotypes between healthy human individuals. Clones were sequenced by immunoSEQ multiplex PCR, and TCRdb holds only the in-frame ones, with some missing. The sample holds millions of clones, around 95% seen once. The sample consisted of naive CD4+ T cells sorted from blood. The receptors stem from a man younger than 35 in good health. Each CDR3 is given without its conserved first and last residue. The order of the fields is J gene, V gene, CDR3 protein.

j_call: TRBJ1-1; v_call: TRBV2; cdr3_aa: ASFETGPGREAF
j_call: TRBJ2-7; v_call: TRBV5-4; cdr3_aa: ASSMSGTSTSYEQY
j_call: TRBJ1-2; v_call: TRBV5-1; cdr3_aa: ASSSALDRTSNYGYT
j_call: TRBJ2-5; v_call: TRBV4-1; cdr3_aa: ASSQALAGIQETQY
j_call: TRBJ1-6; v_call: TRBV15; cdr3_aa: ATRSVRNSPLH
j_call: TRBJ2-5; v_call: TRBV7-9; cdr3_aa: ASSLDRTGRETQY
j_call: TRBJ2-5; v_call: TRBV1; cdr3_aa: TSSQDKRPAYVSGKQETQY
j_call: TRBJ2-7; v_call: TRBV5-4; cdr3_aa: ASSFLRQGNYEQY
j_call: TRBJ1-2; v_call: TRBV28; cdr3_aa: ASSPDGSYGYT
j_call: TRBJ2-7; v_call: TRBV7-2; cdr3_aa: ASSPRGLADNEQY
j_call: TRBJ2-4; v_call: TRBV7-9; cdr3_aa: ASSLAQGAAKNIQY
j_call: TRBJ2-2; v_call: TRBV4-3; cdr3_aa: ASSQAGTPFGLF
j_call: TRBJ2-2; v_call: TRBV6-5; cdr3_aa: ASRTRDTMTGELF
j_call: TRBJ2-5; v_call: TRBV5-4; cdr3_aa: ASSSSYGQETQY
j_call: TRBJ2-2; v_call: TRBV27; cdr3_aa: ASSFGVNTGELF
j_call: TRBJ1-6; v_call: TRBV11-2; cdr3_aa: ASSYQGGGSPLH
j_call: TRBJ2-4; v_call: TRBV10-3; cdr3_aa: AISELGTNIQY
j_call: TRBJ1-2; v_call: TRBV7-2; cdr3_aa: ASSPRQGLGYT
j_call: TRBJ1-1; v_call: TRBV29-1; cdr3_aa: SVARQRLGGTEAF
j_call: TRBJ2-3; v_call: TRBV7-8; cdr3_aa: ASSADRGGKPSTDTQY
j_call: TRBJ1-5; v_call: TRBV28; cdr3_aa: ASSPGGAQH
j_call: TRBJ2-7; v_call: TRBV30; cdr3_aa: AWSVARMGEQY
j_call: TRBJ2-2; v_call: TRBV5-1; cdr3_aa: ASTGRPGTGELF
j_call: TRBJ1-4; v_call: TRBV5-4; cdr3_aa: ASSDAGTGLEKLF
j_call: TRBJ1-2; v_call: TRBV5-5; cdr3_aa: ASKGRADGYT
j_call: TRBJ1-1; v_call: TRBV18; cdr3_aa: ASSPRRGGLGMAEAF
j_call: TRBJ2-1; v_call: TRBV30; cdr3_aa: AWEGRSSSYNEQF
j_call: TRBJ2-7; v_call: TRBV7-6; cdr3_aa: ASSLGWRVTSGSYEQY
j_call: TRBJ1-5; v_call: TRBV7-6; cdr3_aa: ASSLVEGTQPQH
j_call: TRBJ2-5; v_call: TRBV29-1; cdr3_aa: SVGTGEKFQETQY
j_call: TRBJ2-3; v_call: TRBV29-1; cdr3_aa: SVVKRSTDTQY
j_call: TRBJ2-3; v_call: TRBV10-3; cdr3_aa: AISGTGDTDTQY
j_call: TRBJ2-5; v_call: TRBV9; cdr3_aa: ASSVEGTGGETQY
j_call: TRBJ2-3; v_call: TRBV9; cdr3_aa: ASSVGPAGSDTQY
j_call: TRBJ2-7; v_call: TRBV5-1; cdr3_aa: ASTQGPGLPSFSYEQY
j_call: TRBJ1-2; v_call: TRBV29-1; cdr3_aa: SVNGGDGYT
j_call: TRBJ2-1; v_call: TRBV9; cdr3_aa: ASSPSETSGYSYNEQF
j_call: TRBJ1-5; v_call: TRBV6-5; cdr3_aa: ASSYSGGNQPQH
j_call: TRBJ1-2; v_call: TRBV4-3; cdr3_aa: ASSQSGPPNYGYT
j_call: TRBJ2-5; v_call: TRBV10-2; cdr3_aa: ASSTGTGGAETQY
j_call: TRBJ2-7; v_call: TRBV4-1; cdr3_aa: ASSQDFAVGHYEQY
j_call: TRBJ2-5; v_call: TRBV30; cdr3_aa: AWSKGTSQETQY
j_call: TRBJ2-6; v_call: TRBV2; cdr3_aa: ASRRPGLAGASGANVLT
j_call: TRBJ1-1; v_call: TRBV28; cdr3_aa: ASSWGTGISEAF
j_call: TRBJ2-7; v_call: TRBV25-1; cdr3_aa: ASSEWGGEVLY
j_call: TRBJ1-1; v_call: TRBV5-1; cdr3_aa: ASSARTGGNTEAF
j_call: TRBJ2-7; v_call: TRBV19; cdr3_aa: ASSIAGWSYEQY
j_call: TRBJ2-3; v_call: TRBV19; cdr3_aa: ASSTGLAVKPSTDTQY
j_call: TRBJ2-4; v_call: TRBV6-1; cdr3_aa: ASRLQVGKNIQY
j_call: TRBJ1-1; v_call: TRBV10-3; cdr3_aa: AISDYGQGVTEAF
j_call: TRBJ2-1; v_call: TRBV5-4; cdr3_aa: ASSPPRRENEQF
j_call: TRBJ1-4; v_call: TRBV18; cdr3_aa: ASSPLPQGSINEKLF
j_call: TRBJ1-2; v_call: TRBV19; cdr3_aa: ASSTQTGDYGYT
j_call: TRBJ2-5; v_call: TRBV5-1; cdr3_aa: ASSLTWGGGQETQY
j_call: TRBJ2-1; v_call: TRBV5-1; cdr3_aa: ASSPGSYEANEQF